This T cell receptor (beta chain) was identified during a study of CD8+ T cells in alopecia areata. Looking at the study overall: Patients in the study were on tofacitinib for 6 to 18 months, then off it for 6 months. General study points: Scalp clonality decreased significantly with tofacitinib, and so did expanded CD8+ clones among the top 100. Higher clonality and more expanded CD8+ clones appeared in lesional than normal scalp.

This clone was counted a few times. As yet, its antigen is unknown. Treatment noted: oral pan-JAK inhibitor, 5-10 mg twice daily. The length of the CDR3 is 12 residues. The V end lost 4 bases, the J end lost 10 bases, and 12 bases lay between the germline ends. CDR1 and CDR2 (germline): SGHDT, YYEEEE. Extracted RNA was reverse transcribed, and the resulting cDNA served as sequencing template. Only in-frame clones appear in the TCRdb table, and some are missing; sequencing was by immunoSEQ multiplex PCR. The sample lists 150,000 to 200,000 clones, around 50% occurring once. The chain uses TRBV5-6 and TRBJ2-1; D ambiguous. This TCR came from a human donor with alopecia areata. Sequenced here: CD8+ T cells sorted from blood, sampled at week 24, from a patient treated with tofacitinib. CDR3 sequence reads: CASSGTSWEQFF. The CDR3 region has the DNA TGTGCCAGCAGCGGCACGTCGTGGGAGCAGTTCTTC.